The 19 T cell receptor beta chains listed next were all sequenced from one sample in a study of OX40 agonist ivuxolimab in advanced cancers. Profiling relied on immunoSEQ multiplex PCR, and the TCRdb table lists in-frame clones only, not all of them. The table has roughly 92,000 clones, more than 85% seen once; the top ten hold roughly 3.5%. Sequenced material: CD4+ or CD8+ T cells sorted from blood, taken in a trial of the OX40 agonist ivuxolimab. The receptors here all came from an adult with an advanced solid tumor such as melanoma, head and neck, liver or kidney cancer.

The CDR3 loop is CASQTGGEVPGELFF. The DNA of the CDR3 is TGTGCCAGCCAGACCGGGGGGGAAGTGCCCGGGGAGCTGTTTTTT. The chain uses TRBV6-1 and TRBJ2-2; the match to TRBD2 covers 8 bases. CDR3 length: 15 amino acids. CDR1 and CDR2 (germline): MNHNS, SASEGT. Losses at the gene ends were 8 bases for V and 6 bases for J; bases not matched to a gene: 11.

V usage is TRBV27 and J usage is TRBJ2-7; D not resolved. Trimming shortened V by 3 bases and J by 3 bases, and 9 bases separated the two germline ends. The CDR3 loop spans 13 amino acids. The germline V gene has CDR1 MNHEY and CDR2 SMNVEV (reference sequence). The CDR3 nucleotides are TGTGCCAGCAGTTTCCGGTACGGCTACGAGCAGTACTTC. This gives the protein CASSFRYGYEQYF.

This clone has just one count. This sequence joins TRBV2 and TRBJ2-7; D is unresolved. This CDR3 comprises 11 residues. Germline CDR1 and CDR2: SNHLY and FYNNEI. V gave up 3 bases and J gave up 5 bases, with 5 bases separating them. CDR3 sequence reads: CASSEWDEQYF. The DNA of the CDR3 is TGTGCCAGCAGTGAGTGGGACGAGCAGTACTTC.

The sample holds a few counts of this clone. The chain uses TRBV7-9 and TRBJ1-1; a possible D gene is TRBD1 (6 bases). Germline V gene sequence: CDR1 SEHNR, CDR2 FQNEAQ (reference sequence). The CDR3 consists of 16 residues. V shed 6 bases and J shed 1 base, with 18 bases lying between them. CDR3 amino acids: CASRPQGAGENTEAFF. In DNA form, the CDR3 reads TGTGCCAGCAGGCCCCAGGGCGCAGGGGAGAACACTGAAGCTTTCTTT.

The rearrangement joins TRBV27 to TRBJ1-1; D might be TRBD1 (6 bases). The CDR3 length is 14 residues. Germline CDR1 reads MNHEY; CDR2 reads SMNVEV (reference sequence). Trimming left V 5 bases short and J 4 bases short, with 14 bases between. The CDR3 loop reads CASSPSPRGTEAFF. The CDR3 DNA follows: TGTGCCAGCAGTCCCTCCCCCAGGGGCACTGAAGCTTTCTTT.

The genes are TRBV2 and TRBJ2-2, with 13 nucleotides matching TRBD2. CDR1 SNHLY and CDR2 FYNNEI come from the germline V gene. The CDR3 sequence is 16 residues long. Trimming removed 3 bases from V and 5 bases from J; junction bases left unmatched: 3. The CDR3 loop reads CASSEGTSGITGELFF. DNA for the CDR3: TGTGCCAGCAGTGAGGGGACTAGCGGGATTACCGGGGAGCTGTTTTTT.

This clone was seen only once. The chain couples TRBV7-6 to TRBJ2-1; D remains unclear. Germline V gives CDR1 SGHVS, CDR2 FNYEAQ. The length of the CDR3 is 16 residues. Trimming left V 1 base short and J 1 base short, with 11 bases between. The CDR3 loop is CASSLDSSPSYNEQFF. The CDR3 nucleotides are TGTGCCAGCAGCTTAGACTCTTCACCGTCCTACAATGAGCAGTTCTTC.

This clone was picked up one time. This chain connects TRBV10-3 to TRBJ1-5; TRBD1 aligns across 10 bases. The V segment lost 5 bases and the J segment 5 bases; nucleotides outside the gene matches: 9. The germline gives CDR1 ENHRY, CDR2 SYGVKD. The CDR3 is 16 residues long. The CDR3 sequence is CAISPSRTGGDQPQHF. CDR3 nucleotide sequence: TGTGCCATCAGTCCCTCGAGGACAGGGGGAGATCAGCCCCAGCATTTT.

The J gene is TRBJ1-2, the V gene TRBV19, with 9 bases identical to TRBD1. V shed 3 bases, J shed 2 bases, and the junction held 4 bases outside the gene matches. This CDR3 spans 15 amino acids. In germline, CDR1 is LNHDA, CDR2 SQIVND (reference sequence). As DNA, the CDR3 is TGTGCCAGTAGTATCCCCGACAGGGGGAACTATGGCTACACCTTC. This gives the protein CASSIPDRGNYGYTF.

This clone has just a few counts. The rearrangement links TRBV19 to TRBJ1-1, with 9 bases that match TRBD1. The CDR3 covers 11 residues. Germline-derived CDR1 and CDR2 are LNHDA and SQIVND (reference sequence). Trimming took 6 bases from V and 11 from J; bases not matched to a gene: 4. CDR3 nucleotides: TGTGCCAGTAGAGGGACAGGGTATGCTTTCTTT. This sequence encodes CASRGTGYAFF.

This chain links TRBV4-3 with TRBJ2-7, with a weak D call TRBD1 (6 bases). The CDR3 has 14 residues. CDR1 LGHNA and CDR2 YSLEER come from the germline V gene. The V end lost 0 bases, the J end lost 5 bases, and 11 bases lay between the germline ends. Here the CDR3 reads CASSQEQGVHEQYF. The CDR3 DNA reads TGCGCCAGCAGCCAAGAACAGGGTGTCCACGAGCAGTACTTC.

The rearrangement links TRBV6-5 to TRBJ1-1; perhaps TRBD1 as D (5 bases). V was shortened by 2 bases and J by 3 bases, with 13 bases between the two germline ends. The germline CDR1 and CDR2 sequences are MNHEY and SVGAGI. This CDR3 has 15 residues. The CDR3 spells CASSYRGGSDTEAFF. CDR3 coding DNA: TGTGCCAGCAGTTACCGCGGGGGATCGGACACTGAAGCTTTCTTT.

The chain carries TRBV4-2 and TRBJ1-1; D gene ambiguous. Trimming cost V 0 bases and J 10 bases, with 9 bases left between them. Germline CDR1 is LGHNA and CDR2 is YNFKEQ. The CDR3 runs 12 residues. This CDR3 reads CASSQDDTAAFF. CDR3 nucleotide sequence: TGTGCCAGCAGCCAAGATGACACCGCAGCTTTCTTT.

J is TRBJ2-1 and V is TRBV4-3; D not resolved. With 5 bases removed from V and 1 base from J, the gap between germline ends came to 6 bases. The CDR3 covers 13 residues. Per the germline V gene, CDR1 is LGHNA and CDR2 is YSLEER. Here the CDR3 DNA reads TGCGCCAGCAGCGAAGTTTCCTACAATGAGCAGTTCTTC. Its translation: CASSEVSYNEQFF.

CDR3 bases: TGCAGCGTTGAGGATTTAATCACCTCCTCCTACAATGAGCAGTTCTTC. The encoded protein is CSVEDLITSSYNEQFF. J is TRBJ2-1 and V is TRBV29-1; D call uncertain. The CDR3 sequence is 16 residues long. Trimming left V 3 bases short and J 0 bases short, with 15 bases between. Germline V gives CDR1 SQVTM, CDR2 ANQGSEA.

This chain connects TRBV15 to TRBJ2-5, with 8 nucleotides matching TRBD2. The length of the CDR3 is 14 residues. Trimming at V came to 5 bases and at J to 5 bases, leaving 7 bases not matched to a gene. Germline-derived CDR1 and CDR2 are LNHNV and YYDKDF (reference sequence). The CDR3 region has the DNA TGTGCCACCAGCGGTCGACTAGCGTCTGAGACCCAGTACTTC. Its translation is CATSGRLASETQYF.

This clone has just one count. This rearrangement joins TRBV4-2 to TRBJ2-3, with 7 bases that match TRBD1. The V and J ends lost 3 bases and 3 bases, in that order; junction bases with no gene match: 9. Germline CDR1 and CDR2: LGHNA and YNFKEQ. The CDR3 contains 16 residues. The DNA for the CDR3 is TGTGCCAGCAGCCATGCCACCGGGACAGTAACAGATACGCAGTATTTT. This encodes CASSHATGTVTDTQYF.

The rearrangement links TRBV27 to TRBJ1-1; no reliable D call. V dropped 2 bases and J dropped 2 bases, with 12 bases sitting between them. Germline V gene sequence: CDR1 MNHEY, CDR2 SMNVEV (reference sequence). CDR3 length equals 15 residues. DNA for the CDR3: TGTGCCAGCAGTTTAAATCGGCCAACTAACACTGAAGCTTTCTTT. Protein product: CASSLNRPTNTEAFF.

This clone was recorded a few times. The chain employs TRBV4-1 and TRBJ1-2; a possible D gene is TRBD1 (5 bases). V was cut by 3 bases and J by 8 bases, with 16 bases left in between. The CDR3 runs 14 residues. Germline V gene data show CDR1 as MGHRA and CDR2 as YSYEKL. The CDR3 DNA reads as TGCGCCAGCAGCCAGTACTCCGGGACGGACGGCTACACCTTC. This encodes CASSQYSGTDGYTF.